The sequence of this TCR beta chain was determined in a study of post-analysis software for immune sequencing data. Remarks on this clonotype: What it binds is unknown.

Whole-study results and caveats: Higher frequency in patients than in controls was seen for roughly five TRBV segments, with TRBV5-6, TRBV5-1 and TRBV20-1 among them. When compared against controls, multiple sclerosis patients showed significantly lower normalized Chao1 diversity.

Carried by the TCR beta cDNA libraries were unique molecular identifiers. TCRdb fed the PCR reads into MiXCR, producing one record per CDR3 protein. The repertoire holds fewer than 700,000 distinct CDR3 sequences, with around 47% as singletons. Germline assignment: CDR1 LGHNT and CDR2 FRNRAP. The CDR3 loop spans 19 amino acids. The V and J ends lost 3 bases and 1 base respectively, with 24 bases between them. The receptor comes from a girl between 5 and 17 years old with multiple sclerosis. The sample was blood. The chain joins TRBV12-5 to TRBJ1-1; D is ambiguous. In DNA form, the CDR3 reads TGTGCTAGTGGTTTTTGGGTTTCTTCCTCCGGAGAGGGGAACACTGAAGCTTTCTTT. It yields the protein CASGFWVSSSGEGNTEAFF.